Shown below are 20 T cell receptor beta chains from a single sample sequenced in a study of blood T cell repertoires in COVID-19. Using immunoSEQ multiplex PCR, the repertoire was profiled, and TCRdb retains in-frame clones only, with some absent. This sample carries 220,000 or so clones, more than 70% of them seen once, and the ten largest clones take 3% to 4.5%. Sequencing was done on a sample of peripheral blood. Source of these receptors: a woman older than 75 with acute or convalescent COVID-19.

This chain uses TRBV10-3 with TRBJ1-2; 8 bases line up with TRBD1. The CDR3 length is 15 residues. Germline V gene lookup returns CDR1 ENHRY and CDR2 SYGVKD. The junction had 2 bases not matched to a gene; V was cut back by 0 bases and J by 2 bases. The CDR3 DNA reads as TGTGCCATCAGTGAGTCCAGGGGGCGGAACTATGGCTACACCTTC. Residues: CAISESRGRNYGYTF.

This chain links TRBV6-2 or TRBV6-3 with TRBJ1-1, with D perhaps TRBD1 (6 bases). The CDR3 is 14 residues long. Germline V lookup: CDR1 MNHEY, CDR2 SVGEGT. Trimming took 2 bases from V and 7 from J, leaving 14 bases between them. DNA for the CDR3: TGTGCCAGCAGTTACGGGGGCAGAGATAATGAAGCTTTCTTT. Its translation is CASSYGGRDNEAFF.

The J gene is TRBJ1-5, the V gene TRBV5-1; 7 positions match TRBD1. V shed 0 bases and J 2 bases; nucleotides not matched to a gene: 2. CDR1 SGHRS and CDR2 YFSETQ come from the germline V gene. CDR3 length equals 15 residues. CDR3 residues: CASSLEGAGNQPQHF. The CDR3 nucleotides are TGCGCCAGCAGCTTGGAGGGGGCCGGCAATCAGCCCCAGCATTTT. Drawing the rest from reference TRBV5-1 and TRBJ1-5, the complete variable domain is KAGVTQTPRYLIKTRGQQVTLSCSPISGHRSVSWYQQTPGQGLQFLFEYFSETQRNKGNFPGRFSGRQFSNSRSEMNVSTLELGDSALYLCASSLEGAGNQPQHFGDGTRLSIL.

The DNA of the CDR3 is TGTGCCAGCAGTCGGGCAGGGAATCGCAACGAGCAGTACTTC. Translating it yields CASSRAGNRNEQYF. The V and J genes are TRBV6-5 and TRBJ2-7, with a tentative D call TRBD1 (5 bases). CDR1 is MNHEY and CDR2 is SVGAGI in the germline V gene. V shed 5 bases and J shed 5 bases, with 16 bases lying between them. This CDR3 region has 14 residues.

This chain links TRBV27 with TRBJ1-1; TRBD1 is a possible D gene (5 bases). This CDR3 region has 15 residues. Trimming removed 0 bases at V and 0 bases at J, with 8 bases between. The germline gives CDR1 MNHEY, CDR2 SMNVEV (reference sequence). CDR3 loop: CASSLSDRVNTEAFF. CDR3 coding DNA: TGTGCCAGCAGTTTATCCGACAGAGTGAACACTGAAGCTTTCTTT.

The chain joins TRBV6-1 to TRBJ2-1; TRBD2 matches 9 bases. The CDR3 contains 15 residues. Germline-derived CDR1 and CDR2 are MNHNS and SASEGT. Trimming took 0 bases from V and 10 from J; bases not matched to a gene: 7. The CDR3 loop is CASSEAAGGQEEQFF. For the CDR3, the DNA is TGTGCCAGCAGTGAAGCCGCGGGGGGGCAGGAGGAGCAGTTCTTC.

The chain uses TRBV2 and TRBJ1-1, with D hard to call. V was shortened by 2 bases and J by 1 base, with 5 bases between the two germline ends. Looked up from germline, CDR1 is SNHLY and CDR2 is FYNNEI. The CDR3 consists of 13 residues. CDR3 residues: CASSELGNTEAFF. CDR3 sequence (DNA): TGTGCCAGCAGTGAACTCGGGAACACTGAAGCTTTCTTT.

With regard to this clone: Different DNA sequences within this sample yield the same CDR3. This sequence joins TRBV5-1 and TRBJ1-6; D not resolved. V was shortened by 0 bases and J by 3 bases, with 7 bases between the two germline ends. This CDR3 region has 15 residues. The germline V gene has CDR1 SGHRS and CDR2 YFSETQ. As DNA, the CDR3 is TGCGCCAGCAGCTTGGGAACAGACTATAATTCACCCCTCCACTTT. Translated, it gives CASSLGTDYNSPLHF.

The chain uses TRBV5-5 and TRBJ1-2; D is uncertain. V lost 0 bases to trimming and J lost 3 bases, with 15 bases between them. Germline CDR1 is SGHKS and CDR2 is YYEKEE (reference sequence). The CDR3 is 16 amino acids. In DNA, the CDR3 is TGTGCCAGCAGCTTGGAGCGGGCCCGTCTTGACTATGGCTACACCTTC. Translating gives CASSLERARLDYGYTF.

The chain is built from TRBV7-8 and TRBJ2-3; TRBD2 aligns across 10 bases. V shed 4 bases and J 0 bases; nucleotides not matched to a gene: 10. Germline loops: CDR1 SGHVS, CDR2 FQNEAQ. This CDR3 is built from 18 residues. The DNA of the CDR3 is TGTGCCAGCAGCTGGAAAAGCGGGGGGGGACCAAGCACAGATACGCAGTATTTT. It translates to CASSWKSGGGPSTDTQYF.

The chain links TRBV19 to TRBJ2-3; D gene uncertain. V was pared by 6 bases and J by 5 bases, with 6 bases between. The CDR3 runs to 11 residues. Germline CDR1 LNHDA, CDR2 SQIVND (reference sequence). Here the CDR3 DNA reads TGTGCCAGTAGGGAGAGAGATACGCAGTATTTT. Protein: CASRERDTQYF.

J is TRBJ2-1 and V is TRBV5-6; D is uncertain. Germline assignment: CDR1 SGHDT and CDR2 YYEEEE. Trimming shortened V by 2 bases and J by 12 bases, and 9 bases separated the two germline ends. The CDR3 totals 11 residues. The CDR3 loop reads CASSLGRRQFF. The CDR3 region has the DNA TGTGCCAGCAGCTTAGGCCGGAGGCAGTTCTTC. The full variable domain, its missing parts supplied by reference TRBV5-6 and TRBJ2-1, is DAGVTQSPTHLIKTRGQQVTLRCSPKSGHDTVSWYQQALGQGPQFIFQYYEEEERQRGNFPDRFSGHQFPNYSSELNVNALLLGDSALYLCASSLGRRQFFGPGTRLTVL.

The chain recombines TRBV19 with TRBJ2-4; 10 nucleotides match TRBD2. V lost 3 bases and J lost 8; bases outside the gene matches: 4. This CDR3 has 14 amino acids. Germline CDR1 reads LNHDA; CDR2 reads SQIVND (reference sequence). The CDR3 is CASSISLAGHIQYF. DNA for the CDR3: TGTGCCAGTAGTATTTCACTAGCGGGGCACATTCAGTACTTC.

The rearrangement joins TRBV2 to TRBJ1-2; D call uncertain. Between the trimmed V and J ends, which lost 2 bases and 0 bases, there was a span of 7 bases. This CDR3 has 14 residues. CDR1 and CDR2 from the germline V gene are SNHLY and FYNNEI. CDR3 loop: CASSEQSTNYGYTF. CDR3 DNA: TGTGCCAGCAGTGAACAGTCCACTAACTATGGCTACACCTTC.

The V call is TRBV11-3, the J call TRBJ2-5; perhaps TRBD1 as D (5 bases). V was trimmed by 4 bases and J by 5 bases, leaving 20 bases between them. CDR1 SGHNT and CDR2 YENEEA come from the germline V gene. The CDR3 totals 16 residues. CDR3: CASSSSHTGRWETQYF. CDR3 DNA: TGTGCCAGCAGCTCTTCGCATACAGGAAGATGGGAGACCCAGTACTTC. Drawing the rest from reference TRBV11-3 and TRBJ2-5, the complete variable domain is EAGVVQSPRYKIIEKKQPVAFWCNPISGHNTLYWYLQNLGQGPELLIRYENEEAVDDSQLPKDRFSAERLKGVDSTLKIQPAELGDSAVYLCASSSSHTGRWETQYFGPGTRLLVL.

The chain employs TRBV5-1 and TRBJ1-2; TRBD1 aligns across 10 bases. Looked up from germline, CDR1 is SGHRS and CDR2 is YFSETQ. The CDR3 is made up of 15 amino acids. V lost 0 bases to trimming and J lost 6 bases; unmatched junction nucleotides: 5. The CDR3 reads CASSLGQTGGNGYTF. The CDR3 bases are TGCGCCAGCAGCTTGGGGCAGACAGGGGGCAATGGCTACACCTTC. The entire variable domain, with the rest obtained from reference TRBV5-1 and TRBJ1-2, is as follows: KAGVTQTPRYLIKTRGQQVTLSCSPISGHRSVSWYQQTPGQGLQFLFEYFSETQRNKGNFPGRFSGRQFSNSRSEMNVSTLELGDSALYLCASSLGQTGGNGYTFGSGTRLTVV.

This sequence joins TRBV3-1 (or the pseudogene TRBV3-2) and TRBJ2-3; the match to TRBD2 covers 8 bases. V lost 1 base to trimming and J lost 2 bases; unmatched junction nucleotides: 5. Per the germline V gene, CDR1 is LGHDT and CDR2 is YNNKEL (reference sequence). This CDR3 region has 16 residues. In DNA, the CDR3 is TGTGCCAGCAGCCAAGCGGGGGGGCGTAACACAGATACGCAGTATTTT. Its protein product is CASSQAGGRNTDTQYF.

The J gene is TRBJ1-3, the V gene TRBV11-3, with D perhaps TRBD1 (5 bases). Trimming removed 5 bases at V and 3 bases at J, with 23 bases between. CDR1 and CDR2 (germline): SGHNT, YENEEA. The CDR3 spans 18 residues. DNA of the CDR3: TGTGCCAGCAGCATGGAACGGGGTGCGGGGACTGGTGGAAACACCATATATTTT. Protein product: CASSMERGAGTGGNTIYF.

The chain has TRBV30 and TRBJ1-2; maybe TRBD1 (5 bases). Germline CDR1 is GTSNPN and CDR2 is SVGIG (reference sequence). The V and J ends lost 5 bases and 4 bases respectively, with 14 bases between them. The CDR3 extends over 13 amino acids. The CDR3, as DNA: TGTGCCTGGGGGACTCGGGGAGGCTATGGCTACACCTTC. Translated: CAWGTRGGYGYTF.

J is TRBJ1-1 and V is TRBV13; no clear D. The CDR3 is made up of 16 amino acids. The germline gives CDR1 PRHDT, CDR2 FYEKMQ (reference sequence). Trimming left V 0 bases short and J 5 bases short, with 16 bases between. The CDR3 DNA follows: TGTGCCAGCAGCTTAGGGGGCCGGGCGGGTCGGACTGAAGCTTTCTTT. Its translation is CASSLGGRAGRTEAFF.